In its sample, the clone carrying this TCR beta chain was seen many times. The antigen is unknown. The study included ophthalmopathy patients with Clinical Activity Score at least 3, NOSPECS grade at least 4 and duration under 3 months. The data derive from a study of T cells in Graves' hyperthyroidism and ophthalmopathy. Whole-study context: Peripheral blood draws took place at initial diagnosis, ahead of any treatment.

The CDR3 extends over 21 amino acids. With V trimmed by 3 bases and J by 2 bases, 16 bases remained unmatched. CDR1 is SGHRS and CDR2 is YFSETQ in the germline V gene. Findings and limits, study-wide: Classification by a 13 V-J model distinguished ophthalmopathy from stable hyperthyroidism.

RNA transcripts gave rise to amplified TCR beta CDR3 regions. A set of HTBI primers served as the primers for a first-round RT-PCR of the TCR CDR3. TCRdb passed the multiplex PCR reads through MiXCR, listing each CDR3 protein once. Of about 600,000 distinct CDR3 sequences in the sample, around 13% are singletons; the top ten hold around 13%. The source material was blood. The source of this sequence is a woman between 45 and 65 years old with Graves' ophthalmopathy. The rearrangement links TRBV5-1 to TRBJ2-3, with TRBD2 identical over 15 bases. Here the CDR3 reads CASSSVLRTSGRDIVTDTQYF. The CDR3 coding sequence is TGCGCCAGCAGCTCGGTCCTCCGGACTAGCGGGAGGGACATAGTCACAGATACGCAGTATTTT.